Following are 25 T cell receptor beta chains from one sample sequenced in a study of T-cell memory formation after mild COVID-19. Each CDR3 protein is one row after TCRdb ran MiXCR on the 5' RACE reads. Of 85,000 to 130,000 distinct CDR3 sequences in the sample, about a sixth were seen once. Sequencing was performed on PBMCs or a T cell subset sorted from them (not recorded which). These receptors were collected from an adult woman who had mild COVID-19 (a few samples of this study predate the infection). Cell type and time point are not known.

This clonotype showed up many times. The rearrangement joins TRBV11-2 to TRBJ2-2; D unresolved. CDR1 SGHAT and CDR2 FQNNGV come from the germline V gene. The CDR3 has 14 residues. Trimming pared 0 bases from V and 5 bases from J, leaving 7 bases between. This CDR3 is CASSLDVATGELFF. The CDR3 nucleotides read TGTGCCAGCAGCTTAGATGTGGCTACCGGGGAGCTGTTTTTT.

The chain combines TRBV11-2 with TRBJ1-1; tentative D call: TRBD1 (5 bases). Trimming removed 1 base at V and 7 bases at J, with 10 bases between. Germline CDR1 reads SGHAT; CDR2 reads FQNNGV. This CDR3 has 13 amino acids. The CDR3 sequence is CASSLGRTGEAFF. The CDR3 bases are TGTGCCAGCAGCTTAGGGAGAACAGGTGAAGCTTTCTTT.

In this sample, this clonotype turned up a few times. The chain recombines TRBV2 with TRBJ2-7; the match to TRBD1 covers 9 bases. The germline V gene has CDR1 SNHLY and CDR2 FYNNEI. V dropped 3 bases and J dropped 5; count of bases not matched to a gene: 8. The CDR3 contains 15 residues. CDR3 in DNA: TGTGCCAGCAGTGACCCGGGACAGGGTATCGACGAGCAGTACTTC. Protein: CASSDPGQGIDEQYF.

This clonotype was counted a few times. This CDR3 reads CASSSPYGNRNEQFF. The CDR3 DNA reads as TGTGCCAGCAGCTCCCCCTATGGCAACCGCAATGAGCAGTTCTTC. The rearrangement joins TRBV7-2 to TRBJ2-1; D remains ambiguous. Per germline, CDR1 SGHTA and CDR2 FQGNSA. This CDR3 contains 15 residues. With 4 bases removed from V and 6 bases from J, the gap between germline ends came to 16 bases.

This clonotype showed up just a few times. The rearrangement uses TRBV4-2 and TRBJ2-3; 11 bases match TRBD2. CDR1 and CDR2 (germline): LGHNA, YNFKEQ. V shed 4 bases, J shed 6 bases, and the junction held 9 bases outside the gene matches. This CDR3 has 16 residues. The CDR3, as DNA: TGTGCCAGCAGCCCCGTAGCGGGGGGGACTCCCGATACGCAGTATTTT. Translated: CASSPVAGGTPDTQYF.

The V call is TRBV29-1, the J call TRBJ2-4; TRBD2 agrees at 12 bases. Germline V lookup: CDR1 SQVTM, CDR2 ANQGSEA. CDR3 length equals 13 residues. V shed 7 bases and J 5 bases; nucleotides not matched to a gene: 3. CDR3 sequence reads: CSALAGGENIQYF. The CDR3 bases are TGCAGCGCACTAGCGGGGGGCGAAAACATTCAGTACTTC.

In this sample, this clonotype turned up a few times. The chain combines TRBV7-2 with TRBJ2-7; 11 bases are a match to TRBD2. The CDR3 has 17 residues. The J segment lost 2 bases and the V segment lost 5 bases, leaving 11 bases of the junction unmatched. Germline V gene sequence: CDR1 SGHTA, CDR2 FQGNSA. CDR3 sequence reads: CASSGPIAGGPPYEQYF. Here the CDR3 DNA reads TGTGCCAGCAGCGGACCGATAGCGGGAGGGCCTCCCTACGAGCAGTACTTC.

This clonotype showed up just a few times. This sequence joins TRBV15 and TRBJ2-5; no clear D. The V end lost 0 bases, the J end lost 5 bases, and 13 bases lay between the germline ends. The CDR3 spans 15 residues. Germline V lookup: CDR1 LNHNV, CDR2 YYDKDF (reference sequence). The chain's CDR3 is CATSREGRPMETQYF. DNA of the CDR3: TGTGCCACCAGCAGAGAGGGTCGTCCCATGGAGACCCAGTACTTC.

The gene calls are TRBV6-6 and TRBJ1-5; TRBD1 matches 7 bases. Germline V gene sequence: CDR1 MNHNY, CDR2 SVGAGI (reference sequence). The CDR3 is 16 residues long. V lost 2 bases to trimming and J lost 0 bases; unmatched junction nucleotides: 4. This CDR3 reads CASSYDRAYSNQPQHF. The CDR3 nucleotides are TGTGCCAGCAGTTACGACAGGGCTTATAGCAATCAGCCCCAGCATTTT.

This clonotype was seen only a few times. This chain joins TRBV4-1 and TRBJ2-1; 11 bases align to TRBD2. CDR3 length equals 15 residues. CDR1 is MGHRA and CDR2 is YSYEKL in the germline V gene. Trimming removed 3 bases from V and 4 bases from J; junction bases left unmatched: 2. The CDR3 DNA sequence: TGCGCCAGCAGCCACGGGACTAGCGGTTACAATGAGCAGTTCTTC. Protein product: CASSHGTSGYNEQFF.

The V call is TRBV6-2 or TRBV6-3, the J call TRBJ2-7; no clear D. This CDR3 is built from 13 residues. Trimming cost V 2 bases and J 3 bases, with 8 bases left between them. Germline V gene data show CDR1 as MNHEY and CDR2 as SVGEGT. CDR3 bases: TGTGCCAGCAGTTACGGCCAGGTCTACGAGCAGTACTTC. It yields the protein CASSYGQVYEQYF.

In its sample, this clonotype was seen a few times. The rearrangement links TRBV5-1 to TRBJ2-3; 7 nucleotides align to TRBD2. The J segment lost 2 bases and the V segment lost 4 bases, leaving 10 bases of the junction unmatched. Per the germline V gene, CDR1 is SGHRS and CDR2 is YFSETQ. CDR3 length: 16 residues. The CDR3 region is CASSGGGPTHTDTQYF. CDR3 coding DNA: TGCGCCAGCAGCGGGGGAGGGCCCACCCACACAGATACGCAGTATTTT.

This clonotype was seen many times. The CDR3, as DNA: TGTGCCAGCAGTCGAGCGGGAGGGCAAGCAGATACGCAGTATTTT. Protein product: CASSRAGGQADTQYF. The V call is TRBV7-6, the J call TRBJ2-3, with TRBD2 identical over 10 bases. There are 15 residues in the CDR3. The junction had 7 bases not matched to a gene; V was cut back by 6 bases and J by 4 bases. CDR1 and CDR2 (germline): SGHVS, FNYEAQ.

V usage is TRBV29-1 and J usage is TRBJ2-1; the D is unclear. This CDR3 has 16 amino acids. The germline CDR1 and CDR2 sequences are SQVTM and ANQGSEA. The ends were cut back, 0 bases at V and 4 bases at J, with 16 bases in the middle. The CDR3 loop is CSVEDREESFYNEQFF. For the CDR3, the DNA is TGCAGCGTTGAAGATCGAGAGGAGTCCTTTTACAATGAGCAGTTCTTC.

This clonotype was counted at least ten times. V and J are TRBV11-1 and TRBJ2-1; TRBD2 aligns across 11 bases. The CDR3 is made up of 15 amino acids. Germline values: CDR1 SGHAT, CDR2 FQDESV (reference sequence). Losses at the gene ends were 6 bases for V and 0 bases for J; bases not matched to a gene: 1. Written as DNA, the CDR3 is TGTGCCAGCAGTAGCGGGAGGGCCTCCTACAATGAGCAGTTCTTC. Its translation is CASSSGRASYNEQFF.

The V and J genes are TRBV29-1 and TRBJ2-3; D is perhaps TRBD1 or TRBD2 (6 bases each). The CDR3 consists of 13 residues. Germline CDR1 and CDR2: SQVTM and ANQGSEA. V was clipped by 0 bases and J by 7 bases, with 11 bases between them. The DNA for the CDR3 is TGCAGCGTTGAAGATGGAGGGGGTTATACGCAGTATTTT. It is translated as CSVEDGGGYTQYF.

This clonotype appeared a few times. The V call is TRBV12-3 or TRBV12-4, the J call TRBJ2-1; maybe TRBD1 (5 bases). Deletions cut 1 base from V and 10 bases from J, with 8 bases between. This CDR3 comprises 12 residues. The CDR3: CASSLGQTEQFF. Here the CDR3 DNA reads TGTGCCAGCAGTTTAGGACAGACCGAGCAGTTCTTC.

The rearrangement uses TRBV6-1 and TRBJ2-5; 7 nucleotides line up with TRBD1. V trimming: 7 bases; J trimming: 4 bases; junction bases outside the gene matches: 12. The CDR3 is 15 amino acids. CDR1 is MNHNS and CDR2 is SASEGT in the germline V gene. The CDR3 nucleotides read TGTGCCAGCACGGATGGCAGGGGGTGGGGAGAGACCCAGTACTTC. Translation gives CASTDGRGWGETQYF.

The table lists this clonotype with a few counts. This sequence joins TRBV27 and TRBJ1-2, with 7 positions matching TRBD1. The V and J ends lost 3 bases and 4 bases, in that order; junction bases with no gene match: 11. Per the germline V gene, CDR1 is MNHEY and CDR2 is SMNVEV (reference sequence). CDR3 size: 16 residues. The CDR3 protein is CASSFAYAAGGYGYTF. In nucleotides, the CDR3 is TGTGCCAGCAGTTTTGCCTACGCCGCAGGGGGCTATGGCTACACCTTC.

This clonotype was recorded a few times. This chain joins TRBV7-2 and TRBJ2-3; weak D call: TRBD1 (6 bases). Deletions cut 5 bases from V and 1 base from J, with 13 bases between. The length of the CDR3 is 15 residues. Germline CDR1 SGHTA, CDR2 FQGNSA. CDR3 in DNA: TGTGCCAGCAGCCTCCGGGACACCCGCACAGATACGCAGTATTTT. It is translated as CASSLRDTRTDTQYF. The full variable domain, with the rest looked up from reference TRBV7-2 and TRBJ2-3, is GAGVSQSPSNKVTEKGKDVELRCDPISGHTALYWYRQSLGQGLEFLIYFQGNSAPDKSGLPSDRFSAERTGGSVSTLTIQRTQQEDSAVYLCASSLRDTRTDTQYFGPGTRLTVL.

The table lists this clonotype with a few counts. The CDR3 sequence: CASSLAWSEPYEQYF. For the CDR3, the DNA is TGTGCCAGCAGCTTAGCGTGGTCCGAGCCCTACGAGCAGTACTTC. This chain uses TRBV7-9 with TRBJ2-7, with D unclear. Germline V gene lookup returns CDR1 SEHNR and CDR2 FQNEAQ (reference sequence). The CDR3 extends over 15 amino acids. Trimming cost V 0 bases and J 2 bases, with 11 bases left between them.

In its sample, this clonotype was seen a few times. This chain links TRBV29-1 with TRBJ2-7; D call uncertain. The CDR3 extends over 12 amino acids. Trimming stripped 4 bases from V and 8 bases from J, with 15 bases between. Germline CDR1 and CDR2: SQVTM and ANQGSEA. The CDR3 loop reads CSVVADTYQQYF. The CDR3 DNA reads TGCAGCGTTGTGGCGGATACTTACCAGCAGTACTTC.

The chain employs TRBV19 and TRBJ1-5; 7 nucleotides line up with TRBD1. Germline V lookup: CDR1 LNHDA, CDR2 SQIVND (reference sequence). The CDR3 spans 17 residues. Unmatched junction bases numbered 10, after V lost 5 bases and J lost 0 bases. CDR3 sequence (DNA): TGTGCCAGTAGTTCACGGACAGGACCCGATAGCAATCAGCCCCAGCATTTT. It is translated as CASSSRTGPDSNQPQHF. Together with reference TRBV19 and TRBJ1-5, the CDR3 gives the full variable domain: DGGITQSPKYLFRKEGQNVTLSCEQNLNHDAMYWYRQDPGQGLRLIYYSQIVNDFQKGDIAEGYSVSREKKESFPLTVTSAQKNPTAFYLCASSSRTGPDSNQPQHFGDGTRLSIL.

This clonotype appeared once. This chain uses TRBV19 with TRBJ1-1; D gene uncertain. Trimming pared 5 bases from V and 1 base from J, leaving 17 bases between. Germline V gene data show CDR1 as LNHDA and CDR2 as SQIVND (reference sequence). This CDR3 region has 16 residues. The CDR3 region is CASSLLAGAGNTEAFF. The CDR3 DNA reads as TGTGCCAGTAGTCTTCTAGCGGGTGCGGGGAACACTGAAGCTTTCTTT.

This clonotype was recorded a few times. CDR3 loop: CASSQDAGTGYTNTEAFF. The CDR3 nucleotides are TGCGCCAGCAGCCAAGATGCTGGGACAGGGTATACGAACACTGAAGCTTTCTTT. The genes are TRBV4-3 and TRBJ1-1, with 9 bases fitting TRBD1. This CDR3 contains 18 residues. The junction had 9 bases not matched to a gene; V was cut back by 0 bases and J by 1 base. Germline CDR1 reads LGHNA; CDR2 reads YSLEER.